A single sample is the source of the 23 T cell receptor beta chains below, sequenced in a study of control samples from healthy donors and cancer patients. Here immunoSEQ multiplex PCR was the method, and the copy in TCRdb shows in-frame clones only, minus some. The sample carries under 200,000 clones, about nine tenths recorded once. The sample taken for sequencing was blood. All receptors come from a woman aged 25-40 years in good health.

The chain has TRBV6-5 and TRBJ1-6; tentative D call: TRBD1 (5 bases). The CDR3 length is 14 residues. Trimming took 0 bases from V and 6 from J, leaving 6 bases between them. Germline-derived CDR1 and CDR2 are MNHEY and SVGAGI. CDR3 nucleotide sequence: TGTGCCAGCAGTTACTCAGGGGCTAATTCACCCCTCCACTTT. The encoded protein is CASSYSGANSPLHF.

The V and J genes are TRBV7-9 and TRBJ1-4, with D hard to call. The V gene lost 0 bases and the J gene lost 8 bases, with 10 bases spanning the gap. The CDR3 totals 14 residues. CDR1 SEHNR and CDR2 FQNEAQ come from the germline V gene (reference sequence). The CDR3 spells CASSLAFGVEKLFF. CDR3 DNA: TGTGCCAGCAGCTTAGCGTTTGGGGTCGAAAAACTGTTTTTT.

To note about this clone: Other DNA sequences in the same sample also yield this CDR3. This chain connects TRBV18 to TRBJ1-1; TRBD1 might be the D (5 bases). The germline V gene encodes CDR1 KGHSH and CDR2 LQKENI. With 5 bases removed from V and 1 base from J, the gap between germline ends came to 8 bases. This CDR3 comprises 13 residues. CDR3 in DNA: TGTGCCAGCTCATTCGACAGGAACACTGAAGCTTTCTTT. Translating gives CASSFDRNTEAFF.

V usage is TRBV11-2 and J usage is TRBJ2-1; unclear D gene. The V and J ends lost 3 bases and 2 bases respectively, with 8 bases between them. This CDR3 spans 14 amino acids. CDR1 and CDR2 (germline): SGHAT, FQNNGV. The DNA for the CDR3 is TGTGCCAGCAGCTTGGGCCCTACCTACAATGAGCAGTTCTTC. It encodes CASSLGPTYNEQFF.

The V call is TRBV7-8, the J call TRBJ2-7; 7 bases match TRBD2. The germline V gene has CDR1 SGHVS and CDR2 FQNEAQ. J gave up 0 bases and V 1 base, and 3 bases lay outside the gene matches. This CDR3 region has 15 residues. CDR3 protein: CASSLDLAVSYEQYF. The CDR3, as DNA: TGTGCCAGCAGCTTAGATCTAGCGGTCTCCTACGAGCAGTACTTC.

This chain connects TRBV3-1 (or the pseudogene TRBV3-2) to TRBJ2-5; TRBD2 matches at 8 bases. Germline CDR1 is LGHDT and CDR2 is YNNKEL (reference sequence). Losses at the gene ends were 5 bases for V and 5 bases for J; bases not matched to a gene: 1. The length of the CDR3 is 12 residues. The CDR3 region has the DNA TGTGCCAGCAGCTTAGCGGGGGAGACCCAGTACTTC. The encoded protein is CASSLAGETQYF.

The chain recombines TRBV12-2 with TRBJ1-6; the table calls TRBD1, which could not be checked here. TRBV12-2 corresponds to a pseudogene. This CDR3 is built from 14 residues. The CDR3 is CASRWDRTNSPLHF. The CDR3 DNA reads TGTGCAAGTCGTTGGGACAGGACTAATTCACCCCTCCACTTT.

The chain uses TRBV6-2 or TRBV6-3 and TRBJ2-3; a weak D match, TRBD2 (6 bases). The ends were cut back, 2 bases at V and 0 bases at J, with 6 bases in the middle. The length of the CDR3 is 14 residues. Germline CDR1 is MNHEY and CDR2 is SVGEGT. CDR3 coding DNA: TGTGCCAGCAGTTACAGCGGGAGCACAGATACGCAGTATTTT. Its translation is CASSYSGSTDTQYF.

This chain uses TRBV12-3 or TRBV12-4 with TRBJ2-7, with TRBD1 identical over 10 bases. The J segment lost 7 bases and the V segment lost 7 bases, leaving 4 bases of the junction unmatched. This CDR3 contains 12 residues. The CDR3 sequence: CASTGTGEEQYF. CDR3 nucleotides: TGTGCCAGCACCGGGACAGGGGAAGAGCAGTACTTC.

The rearrangement links TRBV19 to TRBJ1-5; D unresolved. Germline V lookup: CDR1 LNHDA, CDR2 SQIVND (reference sequence). The CDR3 has 14 residues. V lost 0 bases to trimming and J lost 0 bases, with 3 bases between them. CDR3 DNA sequence: TGTGCCAGTAGTATAGAGTATAGCAATCAGCCCCAGCATTTT. Translating it yields CASSIEYSNQPQHF.

Notes on this clone: The same CDR3 is also encoded by other DNA sequences in this sample. The chain uses TRBV12-3 or TRBV12-4 and TRBJ1-2; 9 bases line up with TRBD1. The V segment lost 9 bases and the J segment 4 bases; nucleotides outside the gene matches: 6. The CDR3 has 13 residues. CDR3: CASSPGQGYGYTF. In nucleotides, the CDR3 is TGTGCCAGTAGCCCGGGACAGGGCTATGGCTACACCTTC.

The chain employs TRBV27 and TRBJ1-1, with TRBD1 matching 8 bases. The V and J ends lost 4 bases and 5 bases, in that order; junction bases with no gene match: 3. The length of the CDR3 is 13 residues. Germline V gene lookup returns CDR1 MNHEY and CDR2 SMNVEV (reference sequence). This CDR3 reads CASSYRGRTEAFF. CDR3 in DNA: TGTGCCAGCAGTTACAGGGGGAGAACTGAAGCTTTCTTT.

The V and J genes are TRBV21-1 and TRBJ2-1; TRBD2 is the table's D call, not checked against the DNA. TRBV21-1 is a recognized pseudogene. The CDR3 is made up of 17 amino acids. The CDR3 loop is CASSKAASGEPYNEQFF. The CDR3 DNA is TGTGCCAGCAGCAAAGCTGCTAGCGGAGAACCTTACAATGAGCAGTTCTTC.

The rearrangement uses TRBV30 and TRBJ1-2, with 8 bases that match TRBD1. There are 12 residues in the CDR3. V shed 3 bases, J shed 7 bases, and the junction held 4 bases outside the gene matches. Germline CDR1 is GTSNPN and CDR2 is SVGIG (reference sequence). DNA for the CDR3: TGTGCCTGGAGGACAGGGGCGAGTGGCTACACCTTC. Protein product: CAWRTGASGYTF.

This chain uses TRBV11-1 with TRBJ2-1; D unclear. This CDR3 has 14 amino acids. The V gene's germline CDR1 is SGHAT and CDR2 FQDESV (reference sequence). V was shortened by 5 bases and J by 3 bases, with 11 bases between the two germline ends. The CDR3 reads CASSVGPIYNEQFF. DNA of the CDR3: TGTGCCAGCAGCGTGGGCCCTATCTACAATGAGCAGTTCTTC.

The genes are TRBV10-3 and TRBJ2-3; D unclear. Germline V gives CDR1 ENHRY, CDR2 SYGVKD. V shed 4 bases and J shed 0 bases, with 11 bases lying between them. This CDR3 region has 15 residues. CDR3 region: CAISGTDLSTDTQYF. The DNA for the CDR3 is TGTGCCATCAGTGGCACAGATTTGAGCACAGATACGCAGTATTTT.

V and J are TRBV28 and TRBJ1-5; D is unresolved. Germline V gene lookup returns CDR1 MDHEN and CDR2 SYDVKM. V lost 3 bases to trimming and J lost 5 bases, with 14 bases between them. This CDR3 is 15 amino acids long. The CDR3 here is CASSLGWAGHQPQHF. In nucleotides, the CDR3 is TGTGCCAGCAGTTTGGGTTGGGCCGGACATCAGCCCCAGCATTTT.

The gene calls are TRBV21-1 and TRBJ1-3; TRBD1 was called by the table and not checked on the DNA. TRBV21-1 is a known pseudogene. CDR3 size: 17 residues. The CDR3: CASSKAVQGASGNTIYF. CDR3 in DNA: TGTGCCAGCAGCAAAGCCGTCCAGGGGGCCAGTGGAAACACCATATATTTT.

The V and J genes are TRBV4-3 and TRBJ2-1; TRBD1 matches at 11 bases. The CDR3 length is 18 residues. With V trimmed by 3 bases and J by 4 bases, 11 bases remained unmatched. CDR1 LGHNA and CDR2 YSLEER come from the germline V gene. The CDR3 DNA follows: TGCGCCAGCAGCCAGCGGACAGGGGGCTCTAGCGGGTACAATGAGCAGTTCTTC. Encoded protein: CASSQRTGGSSGYNEQFF.

This clone was observed a single time. The chain couples TRBV19 to TRBJ1-2; 12 bases align to TRBD1. Germline V gene lookup returns CDR1 LNHDA and CDR2 SQIVND (reference sequence). The CDR3 is 14 residues long. V shed 4 bases and J 7 bases; nucleotides not matched to a gene: 4. The CDR3 sequence is CASSTPGQGAGYTF. The DNA for the CDR3 is TGTGCCAGTAGTACCCCGGGACAGGGGGCTGGCTACACCTTC.

J is TRBJ1-1 and V is TRBV5-1, with a tentative D call TRBD1 (6 bases). CDR1 and CDR2 (germline): SGHRS, YFSETQ. The CDR3 loop spans 13 amino acids. The V end lost 3 bases, the J end lost 5 bases, and 11 bases lay between the germline ends. CDR3 nucleotides: TGCGCCAGCAGCTCAGGGGTTCGGACTGAAGCTTTCTTT. This gives the protein CASSSGVRTEAFF.

The rearrangement uses TRBV30 and TRBJ1-6; no clear D. The germline V gene encodes CDR1 GTSNPN and CDR2 SVGIG (reference sequence). V lost 1 base and J 3 bases, leaving 7 bases between the germline ends. The CDR3 has 14 amino acids. The CDR3 coding sequence is TGTGCCTGGAGTGCGTACGGCTATAATTCACCCCTCCACTTT. This translates into CAWSAYGYNSPLHF. The full variable domain, its missing parts supplied by reference TRBV30 and TRBJ1-6, is SQTIHQWPATLVQPVGSPLSLECTVEGTSNPNLYWYRQAAGRGLQLLFYSVGIGQISSEVPQNLSASRPQDRQFILSSKKLLLSDSGFYLCAWSAYGYNSPLHFGNGTRLTVT.

The chain recombines TRBV6-5 with TRBJ2-1; D not certain. Germline V gives CDR1 MNHEY, CDR2 SVGAGI. V lost 0 bases to trimming and J lost 9 bases, with 9 bases between them. This CDR3 spans 13 amino acids. CDR3 DNA sequence: TGTGCCAGCAGTTACTCAGGGATCTTTGAGCAGTTCTTC. This sequence encodes CASSYSGIFEQFF.